These T cell receptor beta chains were read from a single sample in a study of OX40 agonist ivuxolimab in advanced cancers. The assay was immunoSEQ multiplex PCR, and TCRdb's table has in-frame clones only and misses some. The repertoire consists of around 92,000 clones, with more than 75% occurring once and the leading ten covering under 3.5%. Material: CD4+ or CD8+ T cells sorted from blood, obtained in a trial of the OX40 agonist ivuxolimab. The receptors come from an adult with an advanced solid tumor such as melanoma, head and neck, liver or kidney cancer. CDR3s include the opening cysteine and the closing phenylalanine or tryptophan. A D gene is named only where the DNA matches it firmly. Part of the rows lack a size; the others show once, few, many or a class for expanded clones.

j_call clone_size cdr3_length d_call v_call cdr3_nt cdr3_aa
TRBJ1-5 - 15 TRBD1 TRBV6-1 TGTGCCAGCAGCGAACAGGGGAGTGGGGGTGGGCCCCAGCATTTT CASSEQGSGGGPQHF
TRBJ2-6 - 18 TRBD1 TRBV5-1 TGCGCCAGCAGCTTGGGAGCAGGGGGCTCAACGGGGGCCAACGTCCTGACTTTC CASSLGAGGSTGANVLTF
TRBJ1-1 many 14 - TRBV19 TGTGCCACTCCCGCAGGCCCAGGGCGGACTGAAGCTTTCTTT CATPAGPGRTEAFF
TRBJ2-1 few 15 - TRBV30 TGTGCCTGGAGGGTGGGACCGAGCTCCTACAATGAGCAGTTCTTC CAWRVGPSSYNEQFF
TRBJ1-2 - 14 - TRBV4-3 TGCGCCAGCAGCCAACAGGGAGCTAACTATGGCTACACCTTC CASSQQGANYGYTF
TRBJ2-5 - 14 TRBD1 TRBV6-6 TGTGCCAGCAGAGCTCTAGGGGACAGAGAGACCCAGTACTTC CASRALGDRETQYF
TRBJ2-7 - 15 TRBD1 TRBV11-2 TGTACCAGCAGCTCACCGGACAGGGGGACCTACGAGCAGTACTTC CTSSSPDRGTYEQYF
TRBJ2-5 - 13 - TRBV7-3 TGTGCCAGCAGTCGCGTAGACCAAGAGACCCAGTACTTC CASSRVDQETQYF
TRBJ2-5 - 13 - TRBV6-5 TGTGCCAGCGGACGGTCACCCCAAGAGACCCAGTACTTC CASGRSPQETQYF
TRBJ2-2 - 13 - TRBV29-1 TGCAGCGTTGGGGAGCCCACCACCGGGGAGCTGTTTTTT CSVGEPTTGELFF
TRBJ1-5 - 14 - TRBV11-2 TGTGCCAGCAGCTTAGTTCCGCGCGATCAGCCCCAGCATTTT CASSLVPRDQPQHF
TRBJ2-3 - 15 - TRBV9 TGTGCCAGCAGCGTAGTGTCAGGGACCACAGATACGCAGTATTTT CASSVVSGTTDTQYF
TRBJ1-2 - 14 - TRBV19 TGTGCCAGTCGGCCCGACCCCGACGGAATCGACTACACCTTC CASRPDPDGIDYTF
TRBJ1-6 few 15 - TRBV6-6 TGTGCCAGCACCACATCTACTTTGATTAATTCACCCCTCCACTTT CASTTSTLINSPLHF
TRBJ2-5 - 15 TRBD2 TRBV6-1 TGTGCCAGCGGGCTCCAGCGGGGGTATGAAGAGACCCAGTACTTC CASGLQRGYEETQYF
TRBJ2-5 - 13 - TRBV29-1 TGCAGCGGCATACAGACTGGGACGGAGACCCAGTACTTC CSGIQTGTETQYF
TRBJ1-5 many 17 - TRBV6-1 TGTGCCAGCAGTGCTCAGGGGCCGAGTATCAGCAATCAGCCCCAGCATTTT CASSAQGPSISNQPQHF
TRBJ1-6 - 17 TRBD1 TRBV5-6 TGTGCCAGCAGCCTGAACAGGGGGCGATCCCCGGACTCACCCCTCCACTTT CASSLNRGRSPDSPLHF
TRBJ1-5 - 12 - TRBV30 TGTGCCTGGAGTGGGACGGCGAATTACCAGCATTTT CAWSGTANYQHF
TRBJ2-2 - 15 - TRBV10-3 TGTGCCATCAGTGAGCAGGGCTCCCCTTCCGGGGAGCTGTTTTTT CAISEQGSPSGELFF
TRBJ2-7 - 15 - TRBV28 TGTGCCAGCAGTTTCGAGAGGGCCCCCTCCTACGAGCAGTACTTC CASSFERAPSYEQYF
TRBJ2-3 - 14 - TRBV19 TGTGCCAGTAGTCCGGGCATTAGCACAGATACGCAGTATTTT CASSPGISTDTQYF
TRBJ2-6 - 19 - TRBV7-9 TGTGCCAGCCTAAGACAGGGTAGCGGGGCAATCTCTGGGGCCAACGTCCTGACTTTC CASLRQGSGAISGANVLTF
TRBJ1-3 few 14 - TRBV9 TGTGCCAGCAGCGTAGGTAGCTCTGGAAACACCATATATTTT CASSVGSSGNTIYF
TRBJ2-4 - 16 - TRBV6-6 TGTGCCAGCAGCCCCTCCTTCGGGATGGCCAAAAACATTCAGTACTTC CASSPSFGMAKNIQYF
TRBJ1-5 - 15 - TRBV7-8 TGTGCCAGCAGCTTAGGCAGGTTGCCCCTCGCGACCCAGCATTTT CASSLGRLPLATQHF
TRBJ1-5 - 13 - TRBV5-6 TGTGCCAGCAGCTTGACGCGCAATCAGCCCCAGCATTTT CASSLTRNQPQHF
TRBJ2-7 - 13 TRBD1 TRBV14 TGTGCCAGCAGCCAAGACAGGGGGTACGAGCAGTACTTC CASSQDRGYEQYF
TRBJ2-2 - 14 - TRBV27 TGTGCCAGCAGTTTATCTGGGTACGCCGGGGAGCTGTTTTTT CASSLSGYAGELFF
TRBJ2-7 - 11 - TRBV23-1 TGCGCCAGCATTTATCGGGACGAGCAGTACTTC CASIYRDEQYF
TRBJ1-2 - 13 - TRBV19 TGTGCCAGTAGTATGGCCGGGCACTATGGCTACACCTTC CASSMAGHYGYTF
TRBJ1-1 - 13 - TRBV7-3 TGTGCCAGCAGCTTAACAGGGGACACTGAAGCTTTCTTT CASSLTGDTEAFF
TRBJ2-5 - 15 TRBD2 TRBV5-1 TGCGCCAGCAGCTTGGCTAGCGGGGTAAGAGAGACCCAGTACTTC CASSLASGVRETQYF
TRBJ1-5 - 12 - TRBV6-5 TGTGCCAGCGGTGTTTTCAATCAGCCCCAGCATTTT CASGVFNQPQHF
TRBJ1-6 - 13 - TRBV30 TGTGCCTGGACCCTCGAAGGGAATTCACCCCTCCACTTT CAWTLEGNSPLHF
TRBJ2-3 few 13 - TRBV10-2 TGCGCCAGCAGCGCCCTTTTCTCAGATACGCAGTATTTT CASSALFSDTQYF
TRBJ1-6 - 15 - TRBV11-2 TGTGCCAGCAGCTTAGTTACGGACCTTAATTCACCCCTCCACTTT CASSLVTDLNSPLHF
TRBJ1-4 - 13 TRBD1 TRBV7-9 TGTGCCAGCCACAGGGGCCCTAATGAAAAACTGTTTTTT CASHRGPNEKLFF
TRBJ1-1 - 13 - TRBV7-9 TGTGCCAGCAGCTTACCAGTTGTCGGTGAAGCTTTCTTT CASSLPVVGEAFF
TRBJ1-1 - 15 TRBD1 TRBV7-3 TGTGCCAGCAGCCCTAGACAGGGGGCGGACACTGAAGCTTTCTTT CASSPRQGADTEAFF